This T cell receptor (beta chain) originates from a study of control samples from healthy donors and cancer patients. The germline CDR1 and CDR2 sequences are SGHAT and FQNNGV. V dropped 6 bases and J dropped 5; count of bases not matched to a gene: 1. The CDR3 is made up of 13 amino acids. Measured with immunoSEQ multiplex PCR; TCRdb has only the in-frame clones, and not every one. This sample yields fewer than 100,000 clones, of which approximately 82% are seen a single time; about 9.2% belongs to the top ten. This sequence joins TRBV11-2 and TRBJ2-5; 12 bases are a match to TRBD1. The sequencing sample was made of blood. This TCR was sampled from a woman in her fifties or sixties in good health. The CDR3: CASRGQGAETQYF. In DNA, the CDR3 is TGTGCCAGCAGGGGACAGGGGGCGGAGACCCAGTACTTC.